The 17 T cell receptor beta chains presented below share a single source sample, sequenced in a study of control samples from healthy donors and cancer patients. Some clones are missing from TCRdb's copy, which holds only in-frame ones; the method was immunoSEQ multiplex PCR. The table includes 40,000 to 60,000 clones, around 85% detected once. The source material was PBMCs. Source of these receptors: a woman aged 45-65 years with lung cancer.

The chain carries TRBV7-3 and TRBJ2-3; D unclear. The CDR3 length is 13 residues. The V end lost 6 bases, the J end lost 3 bases, and 10 bases lay between the germline ends. The V gene's germline CDR1 is SGHTA and CDR2 FQGTGA. CDR3 residues: CASRSLETDTQYF. CDR3 DNA sequence: TGTGCCAGCAGGTCGCTAGAAACAGATACGCAGTATTTT.

V and J are TRBV20-1 and TRBJ1-2, with D hard to call. Germline V gives CDR1 DFQATT, CDR2 SNEGSKA (reference sequence). V dropped 4 bases and J dropped 6 bases, with 6 bases sitting between them. CDR3 length: 10 amino acids. The DNA of the CDR3 is TGCAGTGCTAAAAGGGATGGCTACACCTTC. Translation gives CSAKRDGYTF.

V gene TRBV5-4 combines with J gene TRBJ1-1; TRBD1 is a possible D gene (6 bases). CDR3 length: 15 amino acids. Per the germline V gene, CDR1 is SGHNT and CDR2 is YYREEE (reference sequence). V lost 0 bases, J lost 3 bases, and 12 bases lay in between. CDR3 coding DNA: TGTGCCAGCAGCTTGGCCTCGAGGGGGGACACTGAAGCTTTCTTT. Translation gives CASSLASRGDTEAFF.

DNA for the CDR3: TGTGCCAGTACGTGGCAGGAGAACACTGAAGCTTTCTTT. It yields the protein CASTWQENTEAFF. The rearrangement joins TRBV19 to TRBJ1-1; D gene ambiguous. Trimming removed 7 bases from V and 1 base from J, with 10 bases in between. CDR3 length equals 13 residues. Germline V gene lookup returns CDR1 LNHDA and CDR2 SQIVND (reference sequence).

This chain connects TRBV12-3 or TRBV12-4 to TRBJ1-1; 7 bases match TRBD1. The CDR3 contains 13 residues. V was clipped by 5 bases and J by 5 bases; unmatched bases: 5. CDR3 DNA sequence: TGTGCCAGCAGTAAGGGACAGCTGACTGAAGCTTTCTTT. Protein product: CASSKGQLTEAFF.

This chain connects TRBV11-2 to TRBJ2-3, with TRBD1 matching over 7 bases. With V trimmed by 5 bases and J by 5 bases, 7 bases remained unmatched. The CDR3 loop spans 14 amino acids. Per the germline V gene, CDR1 is SGHAT and CDR2 is FQNNGV. CDR3 DNA: TGTGCCAGCAGCCTACGGACAGGATTAGATACGCAGTATTTT. Translating it yields CASSLRTGLDTQYF.

This clone has just one count. The V and J genes are TRBV6-5 and TRBJ2-5, with 8 bases fitting TRBD2. This CDR3 spans 14 amino acids. Germline V CDR1 and CDR2: MNHEY, SVGAGI. The junction had 7 bases not matched to a gene; V was cut back by 5 bases and J by 5 bases. The CDR3 here is CASSTAREGETQYF. CDR3 DNA sequence: TGTGCCAGCAGTACCGCCCGGGAGGGGGAGACCCAGTACTTC.

The gene calls are TRBV7-9 and TRBJ2-2, with D possibly being TRBD2 (5 bases). The CDR3 runs to 14 residues. V lost 5 bases, J lost 5 bases, and 12 bases lay in between. CDR1 and CDR2 (germline): SEHNR, FQNEAQ (reference sequence). In nucleotides, the CDR3 is TGTGCCAGCAGCCCCACGGGCGGGACCGGGGAGCTGTTTTTT. It encodes CASSPTGGTGELFF.

The chain combines TRBV19 with TRBJ2-3; perhaps TRBD1 as D (6 bases). This CDR3 comprises 14 residues. Per the germline V gene, CDR1 is LNHDA and CDR2 is SQIVND (reference sequence). Trimming removed 4 bases at V and 5 bases at J, with 13 bases between. Written as DNA, the CDR3 is TGTGCCAGTAGTACCCCGATGGACAGAGATACGCAGTATTTT. Protein sequence: CASSTPMDRDTQYF.

The chain couples TRBV5-6 to TRBJ2-1; 7 bases are a match to TRBD1. Germline CDR1 is SGHDT and CDR2 is YYEEEE. There are 16 residues in the CDR3. V shed 3 bases and J 7 bases; nucleotides not matched to a gene: 13. Here the CDR3 reads CASSSYRGGKTNEQFF. CDR3 coding DNA: TGTGCCAGCAGCTCGTACAGAGGGGGCAAAACGAATGAGCAGTTCTTC. Complete variable domain (other parts from reference TRBV5-6 and TRBJ2-1): DAGVTQSPTHLIKTRGQQVTLRCSPKSGHDTVSWYQQALGQGPQFIFQYYEEEERQRGNFPDRFSGHQFPNYSSELNVNALLLGDSALYLCASSSYRGGKTNEQFFGPGTRLTVL.

V is TRBV6-6 and J is TRBJ2-7; 8 bases are shared with TRBD1. This CDR3 region has 15 residues. Germline-derived CDR1 and CDR2 are MNHNY and SVGAGI (reference sequence). The V gene end was trimmed by 4 bases and the J gene end by 5 bases; junction bases not matched to a gene: 10. In DNA, the CDR3 is TGTGCCAGCAGTTTGGCGCGGACAGGGATCAACGAGCAGTACTTC. The encoded protein is CASSLARTGINEQYF.

The sample holds a few counts of this clone. The chain has TRBV5-1 and TRBJ2-6; D remains ambiguous. V shed 0 bases and J shed 8 bases, with 12 bases lying between them. Germline CDR1 is SGHRS and CDR2 is YFSETQ. The CDR3 is made up of 15 amino acids. Written as DNA, the CDR3 is TGCGCCAGCAGCTTGGAATCCCGCCCCCCCAACGTCCTGACTTTC. As protein: CASSLESRPPNVLTF.

This chain links TRBV5-4 with TRBJ1-3; no clear D. The CDR3 totals 17 residues. V was clipped by 0 bases and J by 4 bases, with 17 bases between them. Germline CDR1 reads SGHNT; CDR2 reads YYREEE (reference sequence). Here the CDR3 reads CASSLEGGKARGNTIYF. CDR3 nucleotides: TGTGCCAGCAGCTTGGAGGGAGGGAAGGCGAGGGGAAACACCATATATTTT. The variable domain in full, with the rest retrieved from reference TRBV5-4 and TRBJ1-3, is ETGVTQSPTHLIKTRGQQVTLRCSSQSGHNTVSWYQQALGQGPQFIFQYYREEENGRGNFPPRFSGLQFPNYSSELNVNALELDDSALYLCASSLEGGKARGNTIYFGEGSWLTVV.

The V gene is TRBV24-1, the J gene TRBJ2-3, with 9 bases fitting TRBD1. The CDR3 is made up of 15 amino acids. Germline CDR1 is KGHDR and CDR2 is SFDVKD. The V gene end was trimmed by 6 bases and the J gene end by 6 bases; junction bases not matched to a gene: 9. The CDR3 loop is CATSPRGTGSDTQYF. As DNA, the CDR3 is TGTGCCACCAGTCCCAGAGGGACAGGGTCTGATACGCAGTATTTT.

The chain has TRBV27 and TRBJ1-1; perhaps TRBD1 as D (6 bases). Germline V gene sequence: CDR1 MNHEY, CDR2 SMNVEV (reference sequence). The CDR3 consists of 12 residues. V lost 3 bases to trimming and J lost 7 bases, with 9 bases between them. CDR3 nucleotides: TGTGCCAGCAGTTTGGGGGCGGGTGAAGCTTTCTTT. This encodes CASSLGAGEAFF.

The chain couples TRBV29-1 to TRBJ1-2, with 7 bases identical to TRBD1. The J segment lost 7 bases and the V segment lost 4 bases, leaving 6 bases of the junction unmatched. Germline CDR1 SQVTM, CDR2 ANQGSEA. This CDR3 region has 12 residues. The DNA of the CDR3 is TGCAGCGTTGTAGAGGGGGCGTTTGGCTACACCTTC. Translating it yields CSVVEGAFGYTF.

The chain is built from TRBV30 and TRBJ1-2; 8 bases fit TRBD1. The ends lost 3 bases at V and 5 bases at J; junction bases unmatched: 8. The CDR3 runs to 14 residues. CDR1 is GTSNPN, CDR2 SVGIG, per germline (reference sequence). In DNA form, the CDR3 reads TGTGCCTGGAGCCACAGGGGGAAGAGGTATGGCTACACCTTC. It encodes CAWSHRGKRYGYTF.